The TCR beta chain described here comes from a study of blood T cell repertoires in COVID-19. The protocol was immunoSEQ multiplex PCR, while the TCRdb copy is restricted to in-frame clones and leaves out a portion. The sample carries approximately 210,000 clones, just under 85% recorded once. The V gene end was trimmed by 4 bases and the J gene end by 2 bases; junction bases not matched to a gene: 4. This CDR3 comprises 15 residues. Germline V gene data show CDR1 as SGHRS and CDR2 as YFSETQ. This chain uses TRBV5-1 with TRBJ2-1; 9 bases map to TRBD2. The specimen was peripheral blood. The receptor's source is a woman in her fifties or sixties with active or convalescent COVID-19. The CDR3 here is CASSKSGGTYNEQFF. The CDR3, as DNA: TGCGCCAGCAGCAAAAGCGGGGGGACCTACAATGAGCAGTTCTTC. Based on the CDR3 plus reference TRBV5-1 and TRBJ2-1, the full variable domain is KAGVTQTPRYLIKTRGQQVTLSCSPISGHRSVSWYQQTPGQGLQFLFEYFSETQRNKGNFPGRFSGRQFSNSRSEMNVSTLELGDSALYLCASSKSGGTYNEQFFGPGTRLTVL.